The next 27 T cell receptor beta chains were all read from a single sample in a study of T cell responses to AZD1222 COVID-19 vaccine. TCRdb keeps only in-frame clones here, not all; method: immunoSEQ multiplex PCR. The sample carries 90,000 to 150,000 clones, about nine tenths recorded once. This specimen was peripheral blood, taken on day 0 of AZD1222 vaccination. The receptors originated from an adult in good health.

The chain joins TRBV10-2 to TRBJ1-5; D not resolved. From germline, CDR1 is WSHSY and CDR2 SAAADI. Trimming cost V 5 bases and J 0 bases, with 17 bases left between them. The CDR3 runs to 17 residues. Here the CDR3 DNA reads TGCGCCAGCAGTTGGCTCTGGGCACCCGATAGCAATCAGCCCCAGCATTTT. This translates into CASSWLWAPDSNQPQHF.

This sequence joins TRBV27 and TRBJ1-1; perhaps TRBD1 as D (6 bases). Germline values: CDR1 MNHEY, CDR2 SMNVEV (reference sequence). The germline V and J ends were trimmed by 5 bases and 2 bases, with 24 bases remaining between them. This CDR3 region has 18 residues. CDR3 nucleotide sequence: TGTGCCAGCAGTGGGACACGGATAGCAGGGGCGGGAAACACTGAAGCTTTCTTT. This translates into CASSGTRIAGAGNTEAFF.

In its sample, this clone was seen once. This rearrangement joins TRBV6-2 or TRBV6-3 to TRBJ2-7; D perhaps matches TRBD2 (6 bases). This CDR3 is 14 amino acids long. The V end was cut by 0 bases, the J end by 3 bases, with 9 bases between. Germline values: CDR1 MNHEY, CDR2 SVGEGT. The CDR3 region has the DNA TGTGCCAGCAGTTACTCGCCGACTAGCTACGAGCAGTACTTC. It is translated as CASSYSPTSYEQYF.

J is TRBJ2-2 and V is TRBV6-5; 10 bases agree with TRBD2. V shed 6 bases and J 3 bases; nucleotides not matched to a gene: 1. CDR3 length: 14 amino acids. The germline V gene encodes CDR1 MNHEY and CDR2 SVGAGI. In nucleotides, the CDR3 is TGTGCCAGCAGGGGACTAGCGTACACCGGGGAGCTGTTTTTT. The encoded protein is CASRGLAYTGELFF.

V is TRBV14 and J is TRBJ2-1; D is unresolved. CDR3 length: 13 residues. Germline assignment: CDR1 SGHDN and CDR2 FVKESK. Trimming stripped 0 bases from V and 15 bases from J, with 15 bases between. CDR3 residues: CASSQDQASLRFF. The CDR3 region has the DNA TGTGCCAGCAGCCAAGATCAGGCTAGTTTAAGGTTCTTC.

The V and J genes are TRBV18 and TRBJ1-5, with a tentative D call TRBD1 (5 bases). The CDR3 sequence is 16 residues long. The V gene's germline CDR1 is KGHSH and CDR2 LQKENI. Deletions cut 1 base from V and 5 bases from J, with 15 bases between. CDR3 in amino acids: CASSPQDTRWDQPQHF. CDR3 DNA: TGTGCCAGCTCACCACAGGACACTAGGTGGGATCAGCCCCAGCATTTT.

The CDR3 sequence: CASTPGTGLNSPLHF. For the CDR3, the DNA is TGTGCCAGTACCCCCGGGACAGGCCTTAATTCACCCCTCCACTTT. The chain uses TRBV19 and TRBJ1-6, with 8 bases that match TRBD1. Losses at the gene ends were 7 bases for V and 6 bases for J; bases not matched to a gene: 8. This CDR3 spans 15 amino acids. CDR1 is LNHDA and CDR2 is SQIVND in the germline V gene (reference sequence).

This chain uses TRBV3-1 (or the pseudogene TRBV3-2) with TRBJ2-5; TRBD2 might be the D (5 bases). V lost 8 bases and J 3 bases, leaving 25 bases between the germline ends. Germline V gene lookup returns CDR1 LGHDT and CDR2 YNNKEL (reference sequence). The CDR3 extends over 17 amino acids. The CDR3 nucleotides read TGTGCCAGCGCGGGTTATAGTGACCGACCCGCCAAAGAGACCCAGTACTTC. This encodes CASAGYSDRPAKETQYF.

This chain uses TRBV2 with TRBJ1-1, with D hard to call. CDR3 length equals 11 residues. The germline gives CDR1 SNHLY, CDR2 FYNNEI. The CDR3 spells CAQRENTEAFF. Written as DNA, the CDR3 is TGTGCTCAGCGGGAGAACACTGAAGCTTTCTTT.

The V and J genes are TRBV6-5 and TRBJ1-1; 11 bases are shared with TRBD1. V lost 4 bases and J lost 4; bases outside the gene matches: 5. This CDR3 is built from 15 residues. Looked up from germline, CDR1 is MNHEY and CDR2 is SVGAGI. CDR3 sequence: CASSSGGTGGTEAFF. The CDR3 DNA reads as TGTGCCAGCAGTTCCGGTGGGACAGGGGGCACTGAAGCTTTCTTT.

The V gene is TRBV27, the J gene TRBJ2-2; D is perhaps TRBD2 (5 bases). With 2 bases removed from V and 8 bases from J, the gap between germline ends came to 9 bases. The germline CDR1 and CDR2 sequences are MNHEY and SMNVEV (reference sequence). This CDR3 contains 13 residues. The CDR3: CASSLRGGGELFF. The CDR3, as DNA: TGTGCCAGCAGTTTACGGGGTGGGGGGGAGCTGTTTTTT.

The CDR3 nucleotides read TGTGCCAGCAGTTTTGGGGCGGGCTTTAGCGGCTACACCTTC. It encodes CASSFGAGFSGYTF. The chain is built from TRBV27 and TRBJ1-2, with D tentatively TRBD1 (5 bases). The CDR3 loop spans 14 amino acids. The V gene lost 3 bases and the J gene lost 8 bases, with 16 bases spanning the gap. Germline assignment: CDR1 MNHEY and CDR2 SMNVEV (reference sequence).

This clone showed up just once. The chain couples TRBV6-5 to TRBJ1-1; TRBD1 might be the D (5 bases). Germline CDR1 reads MNHEY; CDR2 reads SVGAGI. The CDR3 has 14 residues. Deletions cut 5 bases from V and 1 base from J, with 11 bases between. CDR3: CASSPYRPNTEAFF. The CDR3 DNA follows: TGTGCCAGCAGTCCCTACAGGCCGAACACTGAAGCTTTCTTT.

J is TRBJ1-2 and V is TRBV6-2 or TRBV6-3, with D possibly matching TRBD1 (6 bases). CDR1 MNHEY and CDR2 SVGEGT come from the germline V gene. V lost 5 bases, J lost 7 bases, and 17 bases lay in between. This CDR3 has 14 amino acids. The CDR3 spells CASSRQVAYSGYTF. The CDR3 nucleotides are TGTGCCAGCAGTCGACAGGTTGCTTACAGTGGCTACACCTTC.

This clone has only one observation. The chain carries TRBV27 and TRBJ2-7; 8 bases are a match to TRBD2. Germline values: CDR1 MNHEY, CDR2 SMNVEV (reference sequence). J lost 0 bases, V lost 7 bases, and 11 bases had no gene match. The CDR3 covers 16 residues. The chain's CDR3 is CASTPETGGPSYEQYF. The CDR3 bases are TGTGCCAGCACCCCCGAGACGGGGGGGCCCTCCTACGAGCAGTACTTC.

Comment on this clone: The junction does not match germline at one end; this may be a read error. The V and J genes are TRBV2 and TRBJ1-5; D is possibly TRBD1 (6 bases). In germline, CDR1 is SNHLY, CDR2 FYNNEI. The CDR3 has 13 residues. The CDR3 loop is CASSEDRNQPQHF. In DNA form, the CDR3 reads TGTGCCAGCAGCGAAGACAGGAATCAGCCCCAGCATTTT.

The genes are TRBV28 and TRBJ2-7; D call uncertain. V dropped 6 bases and J dropped 0 bases, with 12 bases sitting between them. There are 14 residues in the CDR3. Germline loops: CDR1 MDHEN, CDR2 SYDVKM. Written as DNA, the CDR3 is TGTGCCAGCAGATCCACGGGCGGCTCCTACGAGCAGTACTTC. Translating gives CASRSTGGSYEQYF.

The chain uses TRBV13 and TRBJ2-7; no firm D call. Trimming left V 3 bases short and J 5 bases short, with 14 bases between. This CDR3 is built from 14 residues. Germline CDR1 PRHDT, CDR2 FYEKMQ (reference sequence). The CDR3 loop is CASSFVKSKDEQYF. The DNA for the CDR3 is TGTGCCAGCAGCTTTGTAAAGTCAAAGGACGAGCAGTACTTC.

The J gene is TRBJ1-2, the V gene TRBV11-2, with a weak D call TRBD1 (6 bases). This CDR3 region has 18 residues. V lost 1 base to trimming and J lost 6 bases, with 24 bases between them. The germline gives CDR1 SGHAT, CDR2 FQNNGV. CDR3 sequence reads: CASSLAFRTPGGGDGYTF. The CDR3 DNA reads as TGTGCCAGCAGCTTAGCGTTCAGGACCCCCGGAGGGGGGGATGGCTACACCTTC.

The chain is built from TRBV3-1 (or the pseudogene TRBV3-2) and TRBJ1-2, with a tentative D call TRBD1 (5 bases). CDR1 and CDR2 (germline): LGHDT, YNNKEL (reference sequence). V dropped 4 bases and J dropped 4 bases, with 16 bases sitting between them. This CDR3 spans 15 amino acids. The CDR3 region is CASSPSLTGPYGYTF. The CDR3 DNA follows: TGTGCCAGCAGCCCATCTCTTACAGGCCCCTATGGCTACACCTTC.

V and J are TRBV4-1 and TRBJ2-2, with TRBD1 as a possible D gene (5 bases). CDR1 is MGHRA, CDR2 YSYEKL, per germline. V was cut by 1 base and J by 4 bases, with 10 bases left in between. CDR3 size: 15 residues. DNA for the CDR3: TGCGCCAGCAGCCAAGGCCAGGGTGTCACCGGGGAGCTGTTTTTT. This gives the protein CASSQGQGVTGELFF.

The V call is TRBV7-9, the J call TRBJ1-4; D is ambiguous. Germline V gene lookup returns CDR1 SEHNR and CDR2 FQNEAQ (reference sequence). Trimming pared 1 base from V and 5 bases from J, leaving 11 bases between. The CDR3 is made up of 15 amino acids. The CDR3 sequence: CASSLVEGLNEKLFF. In DNA form, the CDR3 reads TGTGCCAGCAGCTTAGTGGAGGGCCTGAATGAAAAACTGTTTTTT. Full variable domain (outside the CDR3, taken from reference TRBV7-9 and TRBJ1-4): DTGVSQNPRHKITKRGQNVTFRCDPISEHNRLYWYRQTLGQGPEFLTYFQNEAQLEKSRLLSDRFSAERPKGSFSTLEIQRTEQGDSAMYLCASSLVEGLNEKLFFGSGTQLSVL.

The rearrangement uses TRBV12-5 and TRBJ1-1; D gene uncertain. The germline CDR1 and CDR2 sequences are LGHNT and FRNRAP. This CDR3 has 12 amino acids. V was cut by 1 base and J by 2 bases, with 2 bases left in between. The CDR3 bases are TGTGCTAGTGGTTTGGGTAACACTGAAGCTTTCTTT. It translates to CASGLGNTEAFF. Supplemented by reference TRBV12-5 and TRBJ1-1, the full variable domain reads DARVTQTPRHKVTEMGQEVTMRCQPILGHNTVFWYRQTMMQGLELLAYFRNRAPLDDSGMPKDRFSAEMPDATLATLKIQPSEPRDSAVYFCASGLGNTEAFFGQGTRLTVV.

The chain uses TRBV11-1 and TRBJ2-1; maybe TRBD1 (6 bases). V lost 6 bases and J lost 0, with 12 bases in between. CDR1 and CDR2 from the germline V gene are SGHAT and FQDESV (reference sequence). CDR3 size: 15 residues. CDR3 in DNA: TGTGCCAGCAGTCCCGACAGGCTCTCCTACAATGAGCAGTTCTTC. Translating it yields CASSPDRLSYNEQFF. Supplemented by reference TRBV11-1 and TRBJ2-1, the full variable domain reads EAEVAQSPRYKITEKSQAVAFWCDPISGHATLYWYRQILGQGPELLVQFQDESVVDDSQLPKDRFSAERLKGVDSTLKIQPAELGDSAMYLCASSPDRLSYNEQFFGPGTRLTVL.

V and J are TRBV11-3 and TRBJ1-1, with 10 positions matching TRBD1. Per the germline V gene, CDR1 is SGHNT and CDR2 is YENEEA. CDR3 length: 16 residues. With 0 bases clipped from V and 3 bases from J, the junction kept 4 bases outside the gene matches. The CDR3 DNA follows: TGTGCCAGCAGCTTAGATCTCGGGACAGGGGACACTGAAGCTTTCTTT. Protein sequence: CASSLDLGTGDTEAFF.

The chain's CDR3 is CASSISGGHYEQYF. In DNA, the CDR3 is TGTGCCAGCAGCATTAGCGGGGGCCATTACGAGCAGTACTTC. V and J are TRBV7-9 and TRBJ2-7, with 9 positions matching TRBD2. V lost 5 bases to trimming and J lost 4 bases; unmatched junction nucleotides: 6. Germline V gene lookup returns CDR1 SEHNR and CDR2 FQNEAQ (reference sequence). The CDR3 sequence is 14 residues long. The whole variable domain, filled in from reference TRBV7-9 and TRBJ2-7, reads DTGVSQNPRHKITKRGQNVTFRCDPISEHNRLYWYRQTLGQGPEFLTYFQNEAQLEKSRLLSDRFSAERPKGSFSTLEIQRTEQGDSAMYLCASSISGGHYEQYFGPGTRLTVT.

The chain employs TRBV30 and TRBJ1-2; TRBD1 matches 7 bases. The CDR3 is made up of 15 amino acids. From germline, CDR1 is GTSNPN and CDR2 SVGIG (reference sequence). The V and J ends lost 4 bases and 4 bases, in that order; junction bases with no gene match: 12. CDR3 nucleotide sequence: TGTGCCTGGAACCCCTCCGGGGCAGGGGGCTATGGCTACACCTTC. Its protein is CAWNPSGAGGYGYTF.